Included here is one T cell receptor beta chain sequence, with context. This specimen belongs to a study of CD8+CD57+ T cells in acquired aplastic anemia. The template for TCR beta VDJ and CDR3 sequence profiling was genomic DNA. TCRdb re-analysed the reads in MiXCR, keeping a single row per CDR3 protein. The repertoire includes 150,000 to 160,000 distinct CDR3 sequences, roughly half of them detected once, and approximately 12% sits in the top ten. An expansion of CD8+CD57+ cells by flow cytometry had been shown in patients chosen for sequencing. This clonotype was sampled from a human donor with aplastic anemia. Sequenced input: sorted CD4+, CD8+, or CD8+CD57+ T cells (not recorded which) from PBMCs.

Here the CDR3 DNA reads TGTGCCAGCAGTTACTACGGGACTAGTAATGAGCAGTTCTTC. It encodes CASSYYGTSNEQFF. The chain combines TRBV6-5 with TRBJ2-1; 8 bases are a match to TRBD2. Losses at the gene ends were 1 base for V and 7 bases for J; bases not matched to a gene: 3. From germline, CDR1 is MNHEY and CDR2 SVGAGI. The length of the CDR3 is 14 residues.